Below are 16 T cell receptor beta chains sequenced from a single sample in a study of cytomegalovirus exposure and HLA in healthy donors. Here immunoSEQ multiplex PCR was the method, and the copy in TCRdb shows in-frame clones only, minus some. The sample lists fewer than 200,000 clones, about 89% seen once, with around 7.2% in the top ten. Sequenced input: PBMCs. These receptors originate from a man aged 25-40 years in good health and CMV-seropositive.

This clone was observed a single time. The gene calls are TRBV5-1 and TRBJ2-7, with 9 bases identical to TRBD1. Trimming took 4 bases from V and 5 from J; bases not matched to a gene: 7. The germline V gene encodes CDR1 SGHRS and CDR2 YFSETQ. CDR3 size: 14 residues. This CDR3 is CASSGGQGYNEQYF. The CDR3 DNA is TGCGCCAGCAGCGGTGGACAGGGGTACAACGAGCAGTACTTC. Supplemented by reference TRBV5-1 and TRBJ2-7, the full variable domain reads KAGVTQTPRYLIKTRGQQVTLSCSPISGHRSVSWYQQTPGQGLQFLFEYFSETQRNKGNFPGRFSGRQFSNSRSEMNVSTLELGDSALYLCASSGGQGYNEQYFGPGTRLTVT.

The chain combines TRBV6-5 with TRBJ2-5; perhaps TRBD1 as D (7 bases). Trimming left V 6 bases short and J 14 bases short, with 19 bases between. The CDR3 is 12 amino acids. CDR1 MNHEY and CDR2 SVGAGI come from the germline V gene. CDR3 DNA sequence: TGTGCCAGCAGCTTGGGGACAGCGGGTCTCTACTTC. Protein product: CASSLGTAGLYF.

The CDR3 coding sequence is TGTGCCTGGAGTGTATCGGGGGGAGATACGCAGTATTTT. Translated: CAWSVSGGDTQYF. The chain uses TRBV30 and TRBJ2-3; 7 bases fit TRBD2. Germline V gene sequence: CDR1 GTSNPN, CDR2 SVGIG (reference sequence). Trimming removed 0 bases from V and 5 bases from J; junction bases left unmatched: 2. CDR3 size: 13 residues.

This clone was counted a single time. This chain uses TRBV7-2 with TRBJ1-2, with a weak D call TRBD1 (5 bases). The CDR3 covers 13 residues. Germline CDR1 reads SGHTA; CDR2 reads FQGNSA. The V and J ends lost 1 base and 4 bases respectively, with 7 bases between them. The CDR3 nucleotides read TGTGCCAGCAGCTTAGAGACAGCCTATGGCTACACCTTC. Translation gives CASSLETAYGYTF. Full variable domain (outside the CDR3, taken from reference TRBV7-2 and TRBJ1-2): GAGVSQSPSNKVTEKGKDVELRCDPISGHTALYWYRQSLGQGLEFLIYFQGNSAPDKSGLPSDRFSAERTGGSVSTLTIQRTQQEDSAVYLCASSLETAYGYTFGSGTRLTVV.

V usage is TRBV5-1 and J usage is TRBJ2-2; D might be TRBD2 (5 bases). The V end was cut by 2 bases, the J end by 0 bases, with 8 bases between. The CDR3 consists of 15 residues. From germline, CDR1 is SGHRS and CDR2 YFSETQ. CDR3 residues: CASSFERANTGELFF. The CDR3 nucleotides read TGCGCCAGCAGCTTCGAGAGGGCGAACACCGGGGAGCTGTTTTTT.

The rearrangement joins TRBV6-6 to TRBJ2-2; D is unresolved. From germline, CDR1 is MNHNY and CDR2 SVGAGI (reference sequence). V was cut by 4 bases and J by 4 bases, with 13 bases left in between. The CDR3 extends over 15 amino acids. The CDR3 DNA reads TGTGCCAGCAGTTCCATGCTGGACCTCACCGGGGAGCTGTTTTTT. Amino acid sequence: CASSSMLDLTGELFF.

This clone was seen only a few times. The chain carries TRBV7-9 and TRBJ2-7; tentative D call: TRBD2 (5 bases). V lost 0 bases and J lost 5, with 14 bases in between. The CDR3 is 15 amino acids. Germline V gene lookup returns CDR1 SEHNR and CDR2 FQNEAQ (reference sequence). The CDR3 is CASSLALGVTHEQYF. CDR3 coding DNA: TGTGCCAGCAGCTTAGCGCTGGGAGTTACCCACGAGCAGTACTTC.

For the CDR3, the DNA is TGTGCCAGCAGTGATAGCGGTAGCGGGGGGTGGGATGAGCAGTTCTTC. It translates to CASSDSGSGGWDEQFF. The chain recombines TRBV6-1 with TRBJ2-1, with 10 bases that match TRBD2. Germline assignment: CDR1 MNHNS and CDR2 SASEGT. The CDR3 is 16 residues long. J lost 8 bases, V lost 3 bases, and 10 bases had no gene match.

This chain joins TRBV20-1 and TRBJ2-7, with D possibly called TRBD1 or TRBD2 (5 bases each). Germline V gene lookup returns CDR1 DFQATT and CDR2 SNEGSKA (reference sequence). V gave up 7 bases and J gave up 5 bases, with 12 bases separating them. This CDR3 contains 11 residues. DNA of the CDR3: TGCAGTGAACGGGGACCCCACGAGCAGTACTTC. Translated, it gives CSERGPHEQYF.

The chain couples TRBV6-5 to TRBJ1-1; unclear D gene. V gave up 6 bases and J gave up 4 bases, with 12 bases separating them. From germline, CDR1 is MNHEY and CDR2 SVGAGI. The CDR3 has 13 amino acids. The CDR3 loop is CASSLGGSTEAFF. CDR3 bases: TGTGCCAGCAGCCTGGGAGGGAGCACTGAAGCTTTCTTT.

The CDR3 nucleotides read TGTGCCAGCAGCATTGGCCCGGACAGTGAAGCTTTCTTT. Protein: CASSIGPDSEAFF. The V call is TRBV7-2, the J call TRBJ1-1; D may be TRBD1 (6 bases). The CDR3 length is 13 residues. V was clipped by 5 bases and J by 7 bases, with 14 bases between them. The germline CDR1 and CDR2 sequences are SGHTA and FQGNSA.

The DNA for the CDR3 is TGTGCCAGCGGACGAACCGGGACAGGGTTCTACGAGCAGTACTTC. Protein: CASGRTGTGFYEQYF. The V and J genes are TRBV6-5 and TRBJ2-7; 9 bases agree with TRBD1. V shed 8 bases and J 3 bases; nucleotides not matched to a gene: 11. This CDR3 region has 15 residues. Germline V gives CDR1 MNHEY, CDR2 SVGAGI.

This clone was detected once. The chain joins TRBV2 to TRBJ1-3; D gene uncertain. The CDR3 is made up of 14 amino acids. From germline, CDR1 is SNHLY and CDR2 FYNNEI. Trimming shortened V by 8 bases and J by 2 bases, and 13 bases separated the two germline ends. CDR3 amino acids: CASSLDGPGNTIYF. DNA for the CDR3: TGTGCCAGCTCCCTCGATGGGCCTGGAAACACCATATATTTT.

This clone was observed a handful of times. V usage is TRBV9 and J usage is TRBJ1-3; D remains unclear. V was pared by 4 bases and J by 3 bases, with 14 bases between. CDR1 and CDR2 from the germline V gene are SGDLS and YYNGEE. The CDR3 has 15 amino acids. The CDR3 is CASSLDGMLGNTIYF. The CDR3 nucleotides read TGTGCCAGCAGCCTGGACGGAATGCTTGGAAACACCATATATTTT.

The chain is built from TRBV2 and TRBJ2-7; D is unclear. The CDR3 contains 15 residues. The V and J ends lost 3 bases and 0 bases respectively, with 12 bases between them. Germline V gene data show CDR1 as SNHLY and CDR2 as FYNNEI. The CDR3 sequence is CASSDRLKGSYEQYF. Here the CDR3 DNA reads TGTGCCAGCAGTGATCGTCTAAAGGGCTCCTACGAGCAGTACTTC.

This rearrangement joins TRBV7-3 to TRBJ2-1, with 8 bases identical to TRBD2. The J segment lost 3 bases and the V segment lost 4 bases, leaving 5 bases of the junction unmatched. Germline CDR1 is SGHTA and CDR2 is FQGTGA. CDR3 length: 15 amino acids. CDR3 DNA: TGTGCCAGCAGCTGGAGCGGGAGTGGCTACAATGAGCAGTTCTTC. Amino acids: CASSWSGSGYNEQFF. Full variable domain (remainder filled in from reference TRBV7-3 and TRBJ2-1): GAGVSQTPSNKVTEKGKYVELRCDPISGHTALYWYRQSLGQGPEFLIYFQGTGAADDSGLPNDRFFAVRPEGSVSTLKIQRTERGDSAVYLCASSWSGSGYNEQFFGPGTRLTVL.